These T cell receptor beta chains were read from a single sample in a study of radiotherapy plus CTLA-4 blockade in lung cancer. Measured with immunoSEQ multiplex PCR; TCRdb has only the in-frame clones, and not every one. The sample consists of over 100,000 clones, 81% of them appearing once. This specimen consisted of peripheral blood, obtained from a patient treated with radiotherapy plus ipilimumab. All receptors come from a human donor with non-small cell lung cancer that progressed on radiotherapy plus ipilimumab. Some clones in this sample may be carry-over from other donors' samples. Each CDR3 is given with its conserved first and last residue. A D gene is named only where the DNA matches it firmly. Clone size is stated in some rows and not others, as once, few, many or a class when expanded.

CASSLAASMGSYTF | TGTGCCAGCAGCTTAGCGGCATCTATGGGAAGCTACACCTTC | TRBJ1-2 | NA | NA | TRBV7-2
CASSVGGQGGSEQFF | TGTGCCAGCAGCGTAGGAGGACAGGGGGGAAGTGAGCAGTTCTTC | TRBJ2-1 | few | TRBD1 | TRBV9
CASSLGPSKNTGELFF | TGTGCCAGCAGCTTAGGTCCCAGTAAGAACACCGGGGAGCTGTTTTTT | TRBJ2-2 | few | NA | TRBV7-2
CASSQPVAGELFF | TGTGCCAGCAGCCAACCGGTCGCCGGGGAGCTGTTTTTT | TRBJ2-2 | NA | NA | TRBV14
CASSLFRNQPQHF | TGTGCCAGCAGCTTATTCAGGAATCAGCCCCAGCATTTT | TRBJ1-5 | NA | NA | TRBV7-2
CATRQGAGNTEAFF | TGCGCCACCCGACAGGGGGCCGGGAACACTGAAGCTTTCTTT | TRBJ1-1 | NA | TRBD1 | TRBV5-1
CASSRQGVQSSYEQYF | TGTGCCAGTAGCCGACAGGGGGTCCAGAGCTCCTACGAGCAGTACTTC | TRBJ2-7 | NA | TRBD1 | TRBV19
CASSLSFNYEQYF | TGTGCCAGCAGCCTCTCCTTTAACTACGAGCAGTACTTC | TRBJ2-7 | NA | NA | TRBV14
CASSQKGQLHEAFF | TGTGCCAGCAGCCAAAAGGGACAGCTACATGAAGCTTTCTTT | TRBJ1-1 | NA | TRBD1 | TRBV7-9
CASSRDRREWAFF | TGTGCCAGCAGTAGGGACAGGCGGGAATGGGCTTTCTTT | TRBJ1-1 | NA | TRBD1 | TRBV5-4
CASSQEGTGDSPLHF | TGTGCCAGCAGCCAAGAAGGGACAGGGGATTCACCCCTCCACTTT | TRBJ1-6 | NA | TRBD1 | TRBV4-2
CASSYYRGQFGEQFF | TGCGCCAGCAGCTACTACAGGGGGCAATTTGGTGAGCAGTTCTTC | TRBJ2-1 | NA | TRBD1 | TRBV5-1
CASSPNDDTQYF | TGTGCCAGCAGCCCAAACGACGATACGCAGTATTTT | TRBJ2-3 | NA | NA | TRBV9
CASSSRTLADTQYF | TGTGCCAGCAGCTCTCGGACCTTGGCAGATACGCAGTATTTT | TRBJ2-3 | NA | NA | TRBV27
CASSLELGQGAANYGYTF | TGTGCCAGCAGCTTAGAATTGGGGCAGGGGGCGGCTAACTATGGCTACACCTTC | TRBJ1-2 | NA | TRBD1 | TRBV7-9
CASSQRGGGQAAREAFF | TGTGCCAGCTCACAGCGGGGCGGCGGGCAGGCCGCTCGTGAAGCTTTCTTT | TRBJ1-1 | NA | NA | TRBV18
CASSPRNTEAFF | TGTGCCAGCAGCCCTCGGAACACTGAAGCTTTCTTT | TRBJ1-1 | NA | NA | TRBV5-4
CASSPLARGSQETQYF | TGCGCCAGCAGCCCCCTGGCACGCGGCAGCCAAGAGACCCAGTACTTC | TRBJ2-5 | NA | NA | TRBV4-1
CAIGVGDTQYF | TGTGCCATCGGGGTGGGAGATACGCAGTATTTT | TRBJ2-3 | NA | NA | TRBV10-3
CASSLVAGKGETQYF | TGCGCCAGCAGCTTGGTTGCAGGGAAGGGAGAGACCCAGTACTTC | TRBJ2-5 | NA | NA | TRBV5-1
CASSWMGDQPQHF | TGTGCCAGCAGTTGGATGGGGGACCAGCCCCAGCATTTT | TRBJ1-5 | few | NA | TRBV5-4
CASSVLMGSGQFF | TGTGCCAGCAGCGTACTGATGGGAAGTGGGCAGTTCTTC | TRBJ2-1 | NA | NA | TRBV7-3
CASSLYDSGTEAFF | TGTGCCAGCAGCTTATACGACAGCGGGACTGAAGCTTTCTTT | TRBJ1-1 | NA | NA | TRBV7-6
CASSLGGGPDYGYTF | TGCGCCAGCAGCTTGGGTGGGGGGCCGGACTATGGCTACACCTTC | TRBJ1-2 | NA | NA | TRBV5-1
CASSPKTFHNTGELFF | TGTGCCAGCAGCCCGAAAACCTTTCACAACACCGGGGAGCTGTTTTTT | TRBJ2-2 | NA | NA | TRBV7-3
CASSRGQPSNQPQHF | TGTGCCAGTAGTAGGGGCCAGCCGAGCAATCAGCCCCAGCATTTT | TRBJ1-5 | NA | NA | TRBV19